A single sample is the source of the 17 T cell receptor beta chains below, sequenced in a study of blood T cell repertoires in COVID-19. Here immunoSEQ multiplex PCR was the method, and the copy in TCRdb shows in-frame clones only, minus some. The sample lists around 62,000 clones, 88% occurring once. Sequencing was performed on PBMCs or T cells enriched from blood (not recorded which). The receptor source for this set is a woman aged 40 to 50 who had recovered from COVID-19.

CDR3 coding DNA: TGTGCCAGCAGCGAGTTTAGGGGGGGCAACACCATATATTTT. It encodes CASSEFRGGNTIYF. This sequence joins TRBV9 and TRBJ1-3; D is possibly TRBD1 (6 bases). The CDR3 is 14 amino acids. Deletions cut 3 bases from V and 7 bases from J, with 14 bases between. The germline V gene has CDR1 SGDLS and CDR2 YYNGEE.

This clone was counted only a few times. This chain uses TRBV25-1 with TRBJ1-5, with TRBD1 matching over 10 bases. The V segment lost 6 bases and the J segment 8 bases; nucleotides outside the gene matches: 7. The V gene's germline CDR1 is MGHDK and CDR2 SYGVNS. This CDR3 comprises 14 residues. CDR3 nucleotides: TGTGCCAGCAGAGGGACAGGGGATGTAGAGCCCCAGCATTTT. Its protein is CASRGTGDVEPQHF.

This clone appeared a single time. The chain employs TRBV19 and TRBJ2-5, with D hard to call. This CDR3 comprises 13 residues. The V end lost 3 bases, the J end lost 5 bases, and 10 bases lay between the germline ends. The germline gives CDR1 LNHDA, CDR2 SQIVND (reference sequence). In DNA, the CDR3 is TGTGCCAGTAGTATCCTCTTTAGTGAGACCCAGTACTTC. It encodes CASSILFSETQYF.

This sequence joins TRBV14 and TRBJ2-3; D may be TRBD1 (6 bases). The CDR3 runs 15 residues. Trimming removed 3 bases from V and 6 bases from J, with 16 bases in between. Germline V gives CDR1 SGHDN, CDR2 FVKESK. The CDR3 here is CASSHRTALGDTQYF. In DNA form, the CDR3 reads TGTGCCAGCAGCCATCGGACAGCCCTGGGCGATACGCAGTATTTT.

This clone was observed once. The V gene is TRBV27, the J gene TRBJ2-1; 10 positions match TRBD1. The CDR3 runs 13 residues. The V segment lost 4 bases and the J segment 6 bases; nucleotides outside the gene matches: 0. Germline V lookup: CDR1 MNHEY, CDR2 SMNVEV (reference sequence). The CDR3 bases are TGTGCCAGCAGTTGGGACAGGGGCAATGAGCAGTTCTTC. Encoded protein: CASSWDRGNEQFF.

This clone was seen a few times. The rearrangement links TRBV13 to TRBJ1-4; D is perhaps TRBD1 (5 bases). The CDR3 length is 15 residues. V lost 5 bases and J lost 0, with 10 bases in between. Per germline, CDR1 PRHDT and CDR2 FYEKMQ (reference sequence). CDR3 amino acids: CASSLRQPTNEKLFF. In nucleotides, the CDR3 is TGTGCCAGCAGCCTCCGACAGCCAACTAATGAAAAACTGTTTTTT.

This chain connects TRBV5-1 to TRBJ1-5, with a weak D call TRBD1 (5 bases). This CDR3 contains 14 residues. CDR1 and CDR2 from the germline V gene are SGHRS and YFSETQ. V was shortened by 2 bases and J by 7 bases, with 13 bases between the two germline ends. CDR3 in amino acids: CASSLGGVGQPQHF. The CDR3 DNA reads TGCGCCAGCAGCTTAGGAGGGGTTGGACAGCCCCAGCATTTT. Full variable domain (rest looked up from reference TRBV5-1 and TRBJ1-5): KAGVTQTPRYLIKTRGQQVTLSCSPISGHRSVSWYQQTPGQGLQFLFEYFSETQRNKGNFPGRFSGRQFSNSRSEMNVSTLELGDSALYLCASSLGGVGQPQHFGDGTRLSIL.

This chain uses TRBV5-4 with TRBJ2-3, with no clear D. The V and J ends lost 0 bases and 1 base respectively, with 6 bases between them. The CDR3 covers 14 residues. Germline V gives CDR1 SGHNT, CDR2 YYREEE (reference sequence). Written as DNA, the CDR3 is TGTGCCAGCAGCTTGGGCCCGGGCACAGATACGCAGTATTTT. Translated, it gives CASSLGPGTDTQYF.

The DNA for the CDR3 is TGTGCCAGCAGCTCCCGACAGGGGGAGCAGTGGAACACTGAAGCTTTCTTT. Translating it yields CASSSRQGEQWNTEAFF. The chain combines TRBV7-9 with TRBJ1-1; 9 bases line up with TRBD1. The CDR3 spans 17 residues. V lost 4 bases, J lost 1 base, and 10 bases stayed unmatched. Germline values: CDR1 SEHNR, CDR2 FQNEAQ (reference sequence). The entire variable domain, with the rest obtained from reference TRBV7-9 and TRBJ1-1, is as follows: DTGVSQNPRHKITKRGQNVTFRCDPISEHNRLYWYRQTLGQGPEFLTYFQNEAQLEKSRLLSDRFSAERPKGSFSTLEIQRTEQGDSAMYLCASSSRQGEQWNTEAFFGQGTRLTVV.

This chain joins TRBV4-2 and TRBJ2-1; 10 bases are a match to TRBD2. CDR1 is LGHNA, CDR2 YNFKEQ, per germline. Trimming at V came to 4 bases and at J to 3 bases, leaving 6 bases not matched to a gene. This CDR3 has 16 amino acids. CDR3 loop: CASSPNSGGDYNEQFF. CDR3 bases: TGTGCCAGCAGCCCAAACAGCGGGGGGGACTACAATGAGCAGTTCTTC.

The rearrangement joins TRBV2 to TRBJ2-7; 8 bases line up with TRBD1. The V gene end was trimmed by 7 bases and the J gene end by 6 bases; junction bases not matched to a gene: 8. The CDR3 loop spans 13 amino acids. Germline V CDR1 and CDR2: SNHLY, FYNNEI. The CDR3 loop is CASNQDRDGEQYF. CDR3 in DNA: TGTGCCAGCAACCAGGACAGGGATGGCGAGCAGTACTTC.

The chain recombines TRBV24-1 with TRBJ2-3, with D hard to call. Trimming took off 0 bases at V and 1 base at J, with 10 bases between the two ends. CDR1 is KGHDR and CDR2 is SFDVKD in the germline V gene. The CDR3 loop spans 16 amino acids. As DNA, the CDR3 is TGTGCCACCAGTGATTTGCATGAGTCTGGCACAGATACGCAGTATTTT. Amino acids: CATSDLHESGTDTQYF.

V gene TRBV6-5 combines with J gene TRBJ2-7, with a weak D call TRBD1 (5 bases). Looked up from germline, CDR1 is MNHEY and CDR2 is SVGAGI. The CDR3 consists of 14 residues. V was shortened by 0 bases and J by 6 bases, with 12 bases between the two germline ends. CDR3 sequence: CASSYSPRVGEQYF. The CDR3 DNA reads as TGTGCCAGCAGTTACTCGCCCAGGGTTGGCGAGCAGTACTTC.

CDR3 bases: TGTGCCAGCAGCGCCCTTACAGTCTTATCTGGAAACACCATATATTTT. Translated, it gives CASSALTVLSGNTIYF. The rearrangement links TRBV7-6 to TRBJ1-3; unclear D gene. With 5 bases removed from V and 1 base from J, the gap between germline ends came to 15 bases. The CDR3 sequence is 16 residues long. The germline V gene encodes CDR1 SGHVS and CDR2 FNYEAQ.

The chain links TRBV7-2 to TRBJ2-5; a weak D match, TRBD1 (6 bases). Germline V lookup: CDR1 SGHTA, CDR2 FQGNSA. The CDR3 runs 14 residues. V lost 1 base and J 2 bases, leaving 8 bases between the germline ends. The chain's CDR3 is CASSLVQGQETQYF. In nucleotides, the CDR3 is TGTGCCAGCAGCTTAGTACAGGGTCAAGAGACCCAGTACTTC.

This rearrangement joins TRBV19 to TRBJ1-5, with D unclear. This CDR3 has 12 residues. Germline V gene sequence: CDR1 LNHDA, CDR2 SQIVND (reference sequence). V dropped 7 bases and J dropped 0 bases, with 4 bases sitting between them. The CDR3 nucleotides are TGTGCCAGTACAGATAGCAATCAGCCCCAGCATTTT. Translating gives CASTDSNQPQHF. Filled out from reference TRBV19 and TRBJ1-5, the complete variable domain reads DGGITQSPKYLFRKEGQNVTLSCEQNLNHDAMYWYRQDPGQGLRLIYYSQIVNDFQKGDIAEGYSVSREKKESFPLTVTSAQKNPTAFYLCASTDSNQPQHFGDGTRLSIL.

V gene TRBV3-1 (or the pseudogene TRBV3-2) combines with J gene TRBJ1-2, with 11 nucleotides matching TRBD1. This CDR3 is 14 amino acids long. The germline CDR1 and CDR2 sequences are LGHDT and YNNKEL (reference sequence). J lost 8 bases, V lost 10 bases, and 12 bases had no gene match. CDR3 in amino acids: CATKPGTGGRGYTF. The CDR3 coding sequence is TGTGCCACCAAGCCCGGGACAGGGGGTAGGGGCTACACCTTC.